Each of the 5 T cell receptor beta chains below was sequenced from the same sample in a study of T cell changes during pregnancy in multiple sclerosis. TCRdb keeps only in-frame clones here, not all; method: immunoSEQ multiplex PCR. The sample includes 35,000 to 45,000 clones, roughly nine tenths of them seen just once. This sample comprised peripheral blood, obtained in the third trimester of pregnancy. These receptor sequences come from a female donor in good health, enrolled as a control in a pregnancy study.

This clone was detected once. CDR3 sequence (DNA): TGTGCCAGCAGTGAAGTGGGGCGGATGAACACTGAAGCTTTCTTT. Translating it yields CASSEVGRMNTEAFF. This chain connects TRBV6-1 to TRBJ1-1, with D perhaps matching TRBD1 (5 bases). CDR1 MNHNS and CDR2 SASEGT come from the germline V gene. V was shortened by 1 base and J by 0 bases, with 9 bases between the two germline ends. The CDR3 spans 15 residues.

The rearrangement uses TRBV7-9 and TRBJ2-1, with 7 bases matching TRBD2. Per the germline V gene, CDR1 is SEHNR and CDR2 is FQNEAQ (reference sequence). V lost 5 bases, J lost 2 bases, and 6 bases stayed unmatched. This CDR3 is 15 amino acids long. Here the CDR3 DNA reads TGTGCCAGCAGCCAGTCAGGGACTACCTACAATGAGCAGTTCTTC. It yields the protein CASSQSGTTYNEQFF.

The chain links TRBV28 to TRBJ1-5; 8 nucleotides line up with TRBD1. The CDR3 is 14 amino acids. Trimming at V came to 6 bases and at J to 2 bases, leaving 3 bases not matched to a gene. Germline values: CDR1 MDHEN, CDR2 SYDVKM. The CDR3: CASRKDRGNQPQHF. The CDR3 nucleotides read TGTGCCAGCAGAAAGGACAGGGGCAATCAGCCCCAGCATTTT.

The chain combines TRBV19 with TRBJ1-2; 12 bases align to TRBD1. V lost 5 bases, J lost 1 base, and 8 bases stayed unmatched. The CDR3 runs to 17 residues. From germline, CDR1 is LNHDA and CDR2 SQIVND (reference sequence). The CDR3 loop reads CASSPGTGGLLNYGYTF. The CDR3 nucleotides read TGTGCCAGTAGTCCCGGGACAGGGGGCCTACTTAACTATGGCTACACCTTC.

The chain uses TRBV30 and TRBJ2-1; 10 bases fit TRBD2. The CDR3 covers 14 residues. Trimming took 3 bases from V and 6 from J; bases not matched to a gene: 5. Germline CDR1 and CDR2: GTSNPN and SVGIG (reference sequence). The CDR3 DNA reads as TGTGCCTGGAGCAGCGGGAGGGCCTTCAATGAGCAGTTCTTC. Translation gives CAWSSGRAFNEQFF.